The entry below gives a single T cell receptor (beta chain) sequence along with its context. Trimming removed 0 bases at V and 5 bases at J, with 10 bases between. Germline loops: CDR1 LNHDA, CDR2 SQIVND (reference sequence). The CDR3 consists of 14 residues. This specimen comes from a study of blood T cell repertoires in COVID-19. Study summary: Material from acute and convalescent COVID-19 was sourced from the United States, Italy and Spain.

Before they entered the study, exposed participants had met a COVID-19 case within 2 weeks. Method: immunoSEQ multiplex PCR; TCRdb's copy keeps in-frame clones and lacks some. The table lists 250,000 or so clones, 91% of them singletons, with 2.8% in the top ten. The chain joins TRBV19 to TRBJ1-2, with a weak D call TRBD1 (5 bases). Sequences were obtained from PBMCs or T cells enriched from blood (not recorded which). The sequence came from a man in his forties who had been exposed to COVID-19. This CDR3 is CASSIEGEAYGYTF. The CDR3 DNA reads as TGTGCCAGTAGTATAGAAGGGGAAGCTTATGGCTACACCTTC.